The 7 T cell receptor beta chains listed next were all sequenced from one sample in a study of blood T cell repertoires in COVID-19. Only in-frame clones appear in the TCRdb table, and some are missing; sequencing was by immunoSEQ multiplex PCR. This sample has about 150,000 clones, with roughly three quarters found just once. The sample was PBMCs or T cells enriched from blood (not recorded which). These receptors were collected from a woman aged 50 to 60 who had recovered from COVID-19.

The chain recombines TRBV4-1 with TRBJ1-1; 9 bases align to TRBD1. Trimming cost V 6 bases and J 5 bases; bases outside gene matches: 10. This CDR3 has 15 residues. The germline CDR1 and CDR2 sequences are MGHRA and YSYEKL. The CDR3 loop is CASRNVDRGGTEAFF. In nucleotides, the CDR3 is TGCGCCAGCAGAAATGTGGACAGGGGAGGGACTGAAGCTTTCTTT.

The chain carries TRBV28 and TRBJ2-5, with 7 bases matching TRBD2. The length of the CDR3 is 15 residues. Looked up from germline, CDR1 is MDHEN and CDR2 is SYDVKM. V shed 7 bases and J 5 bases; nucleotides not matched to a gene: 13. CDR3 in DNA: TGTGCCAGCATCGAAGGAGGGGCTAGCGGCGAGACCCAGTACTTC. Amino acids: CASIEGGASGETQYF.

The V gene is TRBV10-1, the J gene TRBJ1-2; 9 bases are shared with TRBD1. CDR1 is WNHNN and CDR2 is SYGVQD in the germline V gene (reference sequence). V was pared by 2 bases and J by 8 bases, with 6 bases of the junction left unmatched. The CDR3 loop spans 14 amino acids. DNA of the CDR3: TGCGCCAGCAGTGAGGGCAGGGACAGGGACGGCTACACCTTC. This gives the protein CASSEGRDRDGYTF.

The genes are TRBV5-1 and TRBJ2-5, with D tentatively TRBD1 (6 bases). This CDR3 has 15 amino acids. V was cut by 3 bases and J by 1 base, with 13 bases left in between. Per the germline V gene, CDR1 is SGHRS and CDR2 is YFSETQ. As DNA, the CDR3 is TGCGCCAGCAGCTCACAGGGAACCCCCCAAGAGACCCAGTACTTC. Amino acid sequence: CASSSQGTPQETQYF.

The chain links TRBV28 to TRBJ1-4, with D possibly matching TRBD1 (5 bases). The CDR3 consists of 14 residues. The germline V gene encodes CDR1 MDHEN and CDR2 SYDVKM. The V and J ends lost 7 bases and 8 bases respectively, with 17 bases between them. DNA of the CDR3: TGTGCCAGCACTCTGGGGGGGATCAGGGAAAAACTGTTTTTT. Encoded protein: CASTLGGIREKLFF.

As regards this clone: Other DNA variants within this sample encode the same CDR3. The rearrangement uses TRBV6-1 and TRBJ1-1, with TRBD1 as a possible D gene (6 bases). V was pared by 3 bases and J by 1 base, with 6 bases between. The CDR3 is 13 amino acids. The germline V gene encodes CDR1 MNHNS and CDR2 SASEGT. The CDR3 DNA sequence: TGTGCCAGCAGTGAGACAGGGAACACTGAAGCTTTCTTT. Its translation: CASSETGNTEAFF.

V usage is TRBV18 and J usage is TRBJ2-1; maybe TRBD1 (5 bases). The germline V gene encodes CDR1 KGHSH and CDR2 LQKENI. V shed 6 bases and J shed 8 bases, with 14 bases lying between them. There are 13 residues in the CDR3. The CDR3 coding sequence is TGTGCCAGCTCCCGTGGACAAGAAGATGAGCAGTTCTTC. Its protein product is CASSRGQEDEQFF.